This entry is about one T cell receptor beta chain. It has no known antigen specificity. No much larger clone is present one base from it, and per-base qualities are unavailable. Library preparation was by the immunoSEQ multiplex PCR assay. For the multiplex PCR, a mixture combining 60 forward primers for TCR Vbeta segments and 13 reverse primers for TCR Jbeta segments was used. Amplification of the CDR3 region of rearranged TCR beta genes was performed with a multiplex PCR assay on genomic DNA. On the Illumina HiSeq System, the amplified TCR beta libraries were sequenced as 87-base-pair reads. The source study handled its data this way. A later analysis counted tens of millions of unique TCR beta chains across the 550 to 700 repertoires, and 10 million to 11 million of these chains were shared by at least two donors. To remove PCR and sequencing errors, raw reads were error-corrected and collapsed into unique sequences using a nearest-neighbor algorithm that merged closely related sequences. To assign V, D and J gene segments, CDR3 sequences were aligned to IMGT reference sequences. For a sequence to be retained, a match of at least six nucleotides was required to both a V gene segment and a J gene segment. Rearrangements were called productive when the CDR3 lacked stop codons and stayed in frame with V and J; all others were non-productive. Following IMGT convention, CDR3 was defined as the stretch from the second conserved V-encoded cysteine to the conserved J-encoded phenylalanine. Sequences without an unambiguous match to a single V gene segment were excluded from the earlier analysis of almost 600 of the donors. In an earlier analysis of roughly 500 of the donors, V segments were called functional above 56.7% productive rearrangements and were called segregating when the between-donor standard deviation exceeded 5%. A statistical classification framework was built to diagnose cytomegalovirus status from the catalog of TCR beta chain sequences. A later analysis assigned V and J genes by comparing TCR nucleotide sequences with IMGT/GENE-DB human TR gene sequences. Using the TCRdist pipeline, a later analysis assigned CDR3 sequences along with most-parsimonious VDJ recombination scenarios. In a later analysis, each TCR beta chain was defined by its CDR3 amino acid sequence together with its V-gene family, and reads lacking a unique V-gene family were excluded. As a way to deal with suspected cross-contamination and a sequencing artifact, a later analysis dropped roughly 620 nucleotide sequences that were highly shared and had low generation probability. In a later analysis, a clonal expansion index was calculated for each public chain from normalized within-repertoire ranks of inferred template counts. Generation probabilities in a later analysis came from a VDJ recombination model fitted to out-of-frame rearrangements, and those results were checked against IGoR. A later analysis scored TCR-TCR, TCR-HLA and TCR-CMV co-occurrence with hypergeometric tests, applying a repertoire-size bias correction to TCR pairs. A later analysis estimated false discovery rates by permuting HLA or CMV assignments 20 times. A later analysis grouped co-occurring TCRs with DBSCAN, adding TCRdist sequence similarity when clustering within HLA-allele-positive subsets. Repertoires with fewer than 30,000 or more than 120,000 public chains, plus five repertoires with anomalous nucleotide sharing, were excluded from co-occurrence clustering. TCRdb mirrors the immuneACCESS table, restricted to in-frame sequences. Some clones are absent from its copies; in checked studies, under half trace to an unresolved V gene, and the reason for the others is unknown. The V and J calls and the clone size are those of that table, but D and trimming were determined from the DNA. The sample profile shows over 150,000 clones; around four fifths of them were found once. 7.4% of the sample rests with the top ten.

The cohort comprised 550 to 700 healthy bone marrow donors. All cohort members were sampled while nominally healthy, although unrecorded immune exposures were likely present. The donor was CMV seropositive and was included in the group of 250 to 350 seropositive cohort members. A peripheral blood sample was collected from each donor, and TCR beta sequencing was performed on peripheral blood mononuclear cells. The Qiagen DNeasy Blood Extraction Kit was used to extract genomic DNA from the blood cell samples. The sample belongs to a study of cytomegalovirus exposure and HLA in healthy donors (dated by TCRdb to 2017 to 2019). Looking at the study overall: According to an earlier analysis of 550 to 700 of the donors, about 179 million T cells yielded approximately 120 million unique TCR beta sequences and 276 Gb of sequence data. Along with the approximately 700-subject first cohort, a separate validation cohort of around 110 different subjects was used. Among roughly 400 genotyped donors of the cohort, an average of roughly 230,000 unique TCR beta nucleotide sequences was sequenced per donor, of which 15% to 20% were non-productive. Typing coverage differed by locus: A, B, C, DRB1 and DQB1 were typed in roughly 620-630 donors, DQA1 in 522, DPA1 in some 570, and DPB1 in around 440. The study combined high-throughput TCR immunosequencing, statistical association of individual TCRs with disease status, and machine learning to predict cytomegalovirus infection status. Donor age, sex, ethnicity and CMV serostatus were collected together with the repertoire data. Genome-wide SNP genotypes for about 60% of the 666 donors were used in a later genetic analysis, which treated that subset as a discovery cohort. Of the 398 genotyped donors, 81% fell in the genetic ancestry cluster associated with self-reported Caucasian donors. An earlier analysis of approximately 640 of the donors applied high-throughput TCR beta sequencing to assess whether each TCR beta V gene segment acted as functional or pseudogenic. A later analysis re-examined previously published TCR beta repertoires from roughly 720 donors and added high-resolution HLA genotyping to investigate patterns of TCR occurrence. Because of strong linkage in the cohort, four or five DR-DQ haplotypes were treated as single units for association and clustering. The later analysis used no new phenotypic data to find candidate immune exposures, relying instead on TCR beta sequences and their occurrence across donors. Around 320 gigabases of sequencing data and approximately 85 million unique TCR sequences were included in an early release covering around 600 HLA-typed donors. The study aimed to test whether cataloging public T cell receptors could reveal signatures of past pathogen exposure. Class I and class II HLA loci were covered by the typing at four-digit resolution. Every repertoire in the discovery cohort had been generated on one and the same sequencing platform. Using immunosequencing, the study profiled T cell repertoires from roughly 650 subjects and related those repertoires to cytomegalovirus serostatus. The paper's findings and limits, for the study overall: Presence/absence analyses assumed roughly uniform sequencing depth across donors, an assumption that may not hold. The study gave a list of 150 to 200 TCR beta chains associated with cytomegalovirus. Correlated functional status among segregating V segments might reflect linkage disequilibrium, but an unknown experimental factor could not be ruled out. Specific HLA alleles were associated with around 18,000 TCR beta sequences at a false discovery rate of 0.05 in a later analysis. Because HLA typing was unavailable for some donors at each locus, only the typed subset was used in association tests. Some IMGT-functional V segments, including TRBV6-2 and TRBV6-3, could not be told apart with the 87-base-pair reads, so those segments were excluded. In this cohort, only TCR beta chains were sequenced, and detectable features were limited by the absence of alpha or paired-chain data. Cytomegalovirus status was reported to be diagnosed by the classifier with high specificity and sensitivity in both the original and validation cohorts. Because counts were too low, approximately 15 rarely observed V segments, including chromosome 9 orphons, were excluded from the earlier analysis of 500 to 700 of the donors. A further reported finding was that TCR beta sequences accurately predicted the HLA-A and HLA-B alleles for most subjects in the first cohort. When HLA alleles, especially DR and DQ, strongly co-occurred, TCR associations were difficult to assign to individual alleles. The only immune exposure information available for the cohort was CMV serostatus. In vitro tests confirmed that a few of the cytomegalovirus-associated TCR beta chains recognize cytomegalovirus antigens. According to a later analysis, TCR association rates differed among HLA loci, with DRB1 alleles showing the most associated TCRs and HLA-C alleles showing the fewest. A cluster of highly shared sequence variants was judged likely to represent a technical artifact of the sequencing pipeline. In a later analysis, several top co-occurrence clusters were reported to appear linked to parvovirus B19, influenza, CMV and Epstein-Barr virus. V-gene and J-gene trimming of TCR beta chains was associated with a missense DCLRE1C variant in a later genetic analysis, and the association was replicated in an independent cohort. According to a later analysis, most CMV-associated TCR beta chains appeared to be HLA-restricted, and the HLA associations seemed to be driven largely by CMV exposure. A later analysis found that HLA-associated TCR beta chains were more clonally expanded and had lower generation probabilities than equally common non-associated chains. It was suggested by the authors that the approach could potentially be generalized to other disease states and immunological phenotypes. A later genetic analysis reported fewer N-insertions in productive TCRs among donors in an Asian-associated ancestry cluster than the roughly 700-donor mean. Most TCR sequences were observed very rarely across donors, whereas some public TCRs were present in many individuals. An earlier analysis of 450 to 750 of the donors showed that most TCR beta V segments appeared in productive rearrangements either about 87% or about 30% of the time, which broadly matched IMGT annotations.

The V and J ends are trimmed by 1 base and 7 bases, leaving 18 bases between them. CDR1 and CDR2, looked up from the germline V gene, are SGHRS and YFSETQ. From cysteine to phenylalanine, the CDR3 is 16 amino acids long. The only DNA kept is the CDR3, 48 bases in frame from the first base. This receptor was obtained from a male donor in good health and CMV-seropositive. Sample: PBMCs. The chain is encoded by TRBV5-1 joined to TRBJ2-1, with no D gene named confidently. CDR3 reads: CASSLIDGRFRNEQFF. The DNA sequence is given as TGCGCCAGCAGCTTGATAGACGGTCGATTCAGGAATGAGCAGTTCTTC.